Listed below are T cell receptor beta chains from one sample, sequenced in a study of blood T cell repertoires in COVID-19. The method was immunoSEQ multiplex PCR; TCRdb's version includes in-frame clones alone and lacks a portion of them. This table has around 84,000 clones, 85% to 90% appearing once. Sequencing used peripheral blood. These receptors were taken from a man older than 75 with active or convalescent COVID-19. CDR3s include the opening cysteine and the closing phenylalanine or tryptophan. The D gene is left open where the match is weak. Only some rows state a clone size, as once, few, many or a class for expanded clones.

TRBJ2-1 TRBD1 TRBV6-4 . CASSDWTGGNEQFF TGTGCCAGCAGTGACTGGACAGGGGGGAATGAGCAGTTCTTC
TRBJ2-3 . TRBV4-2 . CASSQDLGGTTDTQYF TGTGCCAGCAGCCAAGACCTGGGGGGGACAACAGATACGCAGTATTTT
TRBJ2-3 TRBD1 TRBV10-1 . CASADPDRNRDTQYF TGCGCCAGCGCAGACCCGGACAGGAATAGGGATACGCAGTATTTT
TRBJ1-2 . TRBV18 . CASSPRGREDGYTF TGTGCCAGCTCACCCCGGGGCAGGGAGGATGGCTACACCTTC
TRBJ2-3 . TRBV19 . CASSPGLEFTDTQYF TGTGCCAGTAGTCCGGGACTCGAGTTCACAGATACGCAGTATTTT
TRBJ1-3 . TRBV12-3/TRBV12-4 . CASSLRGGNTIYF TGTGCCAGCAGTTTAAGGGGCGGAAACACCATATATTTT
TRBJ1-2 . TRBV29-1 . CSAEQGTHGYTF TGCAGCGCCGAACAGGGTACCCATGGCTACACCTTC
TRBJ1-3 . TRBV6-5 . CASSPGGLSGNTIYF TGTGCCAGCAGCCCGGGGGGATTGTCTGGAAACACCATATATTTT
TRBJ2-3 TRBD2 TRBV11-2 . CASSLFSLAGGSTDTQYF TGTGCCAGCAGCTTATTTTCCCTAGCGGGAGGAAGCACAGATACGCAGTATTTT
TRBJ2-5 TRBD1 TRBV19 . CASSLGQGQVLPQYF TGTGCCAGTAGTCTCGGACAGGGTCAGGTGTTGCCCCAGTACTTC
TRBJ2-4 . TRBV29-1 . CSVLGEGGAGDYLAKNIQYF TGCAGCGTCCTTGGAGAGGGAGGGGCAGGGGATTATCTAGCCAAAAACATTCAGTACTTC
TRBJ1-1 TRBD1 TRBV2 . CASSVRGGTGVVEAFF TGTGCCAGCAGTGTACGAGGTGGGACAGGGGTAGTGGAAGCTTTCTTT
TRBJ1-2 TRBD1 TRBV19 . CASSRDRANYGYTF TGTGCCAGTAGTAGGGACAGAGCTAACTATGGCTACACCTTC
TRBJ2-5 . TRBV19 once CASSSTSREETQYF TGTGCCAGTAGTTCGACGAGCCGGGAAGAGACCCAGTACTTC
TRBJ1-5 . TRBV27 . CASKGSSNQPQHF TGTGCCAGCAAAGGGAGTAGCAATCAGCCCCAGCATTTT
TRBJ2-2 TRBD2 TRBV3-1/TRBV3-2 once CASSQAGLAGGTGELFF TGTGCCAGCAGCCAGGCTGGACTAGCGGGGGGGACCGGGGAGCTGTTTTTT
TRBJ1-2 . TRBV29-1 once CSADGQPANYGYTF TGCAGCGCCGATGGACAGCCAGCTAACTATGGCTACACCTTC
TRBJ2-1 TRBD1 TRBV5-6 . CASSGPGTGGRHEQFF TGTGCCAGCAGCGGCCCCGGGACAGGGGGCAGGCATGAGCAGTTCTTC
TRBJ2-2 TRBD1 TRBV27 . CASIRTGVNTGELFF TGTGCCAGCATCCGGACAGGGGTGAACACCGGGGAGCTGTTTTTT
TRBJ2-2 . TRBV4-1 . CASSQDVGLVLSGELFF TGCGCCAGCAGCCAAGATGTGGGGCTAGTACTATCCGGGGAGCTGTTTTTT
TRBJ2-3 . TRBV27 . CASSRTGTTNIDTQYF TGTGCCAGCAGTCGTACCGGGACAACTAATATAGATACGCAGTATTTT
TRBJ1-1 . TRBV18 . CASSPLSGDVSTEAFF TGTGCCAGCTCACCACTTTCGGGGGATGTTTCCACTGAAGCTTTCTTT
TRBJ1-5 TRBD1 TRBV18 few CASSRGQGDQPQHF TGTGCCAGCTCACGGGGACAGGGTGACCAGCCCCAGCATTTT
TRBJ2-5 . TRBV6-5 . CASNPGGYQETQYF TGTGCCAGCAACCCGGGCGGGTACCAAGAGACCCAGTACTTC
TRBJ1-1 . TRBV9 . CASSVVSRPLKEAFF TGTGCCAGCAGCGTAGTTAGCAGACCTCTGAAGGAAGCTTTCTTT
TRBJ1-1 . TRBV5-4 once CASSLQTNTEAFF TGTGCCAGCAGCTTACAGACGAACACTGAAGCTTTCTTT
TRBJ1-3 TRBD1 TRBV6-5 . CASSPPPDRGNTIYF TGTGCCAGCAGTCCCCCGCCGGACAGGGGAAACACCATATATTTT